Sequencing of this TCR beta chain was carried out in a study of T cells in Graves' hyperthyroidism and ophthalmopathy. General study findings and limits: Ophthalmopathy cases were set apart from stable hyperthyroidism by a 13 V-J model.

This CDR3 spans 14 amino acids. Trimming pared 2 bases from V and 0 bases from J, leaving 8 bases between. Germline V gene lookup returns CDR1 DFQATT and CDR2 SNEGSKA (reference sequence). Researchers took RNA transcripts and amplified the TCR beta CDR3 regions from them. The TCR CDR3 first-round RT-PCR relied on the HTBI primer set. TCRdb recomputed calls from the multiplex PCR reads with MiXCR, one row per CDR3 protein. The sample shows around 540,000 distinct CDR3 sequences, 40% to 55% of them seen only once. Graves' hyperthyroidism was deemed stable given no ophthalmopathy progression within 18 months. The table lists this clonotype with a few counts. Its cognate antigen is unknown.

This TCR was sampled from a woman between 18 and 29 years old with Graves' hyperthyroidism. Material: peripheral blood or thyroid tissue (not recorded which). This rearrangement joins TRBV20-1 to TRBJ1-5; no reliable D call. CDR3 loop: CSARSHSSNQPQHF. DNA for the CDR3: TGCAGTGCTAGATCCCACTCTAGCAATCAGCCCCAGCATTTT.